A single sample gave rise to the 15 T cell receptor beta chains below, sequenced in a study of tumor-infiltrating lymphocytes in primary liver carcinoma. In addition to blood RNA drawn from unsorted whole blood, germline DNA was extracted. The input was 500 ng total RNA; TCR beta cDNA was made from it with a constant-region primer. ARM-PCR was slightly modified, and three nested multiplex PCR rounds with it gave rise to the TCR beta libraries. The first two PCR rounds used TRBV1-TRBV30 forward primers with a C-beta reverse primer, approximately 11 cycles each. TCRdb re-called the multiplex PCR reads through MiXCR, storing one row per CDR3 protein. Here the sample spans some 190,000 distinct CDR3 sequences, approximately 60% being singletons. The sequencing input was peripheral blood. These receptors were taken from a man aged 35 to 55 with primary liver carcinoma and hepatitis B virus infection.

With regard to this clonotype: This may arise from a read error, as a much more abundant clone is one base away. V and J are TRBV29-1 and TRBJ2-5, with D tentatively TRBD1 or TRBD2 (5 bases each). The CDR3 loop spans 13 amino acids. Germline lookup yields CDR1 SQVTM and CDR2 ANQGSEA. Trimming shortened V by 7 bases and J by 5 bases, and 17 bases separated the two germline ends. This CDR3 reads CSADLQGEETQYF. The CDR3, as DNA: TGCAGCGCTGATCTCCAAGGGGAGGAGACCCAGTACTTC.

This clonotype was seen a few times. The V call is TRBV10-3, the J call TRBJ2-1; TRBD2 is a possible D gene (6 bases). Germline CDR1 and CDR2: ENHRY and SYGVKD. Trimming pared 11 bases from V and 3 bases from J, leaving 17 bases between. CDR3 length equals 14 residues. The CDR3 DNA reads TGTGCCGGGAGGCCGGGGGACGGCTACAATGAGCAGTTCTTC. This sequence encodes CAGRPGDGYNEQFF.

The chain uses TRBV6-6 and TRBJ2-5; TRBD1 might be the D (5 bases). The V gene lost 6 bases and the J gene lost 4 bases, with 15 bases spanning the gap. Germline lookup yields CDR1 MNHNY and CDR2 SVGAGI (reference sequence). This CDR3 contains 14 residues. The CDR3 sequence is CASRTDRVSETQYF. The CDR3 DNA reads as TGTGCCAGCAGAACCGACAGAGTCTCAGAGACCCAGTACTTC.

A single count supports this clonotype. The genes are TRBV11-2 and TRBJ2-2, with D hard to call. Deletions cut 2 bases from V and 7 bases from J, with 17 bases between. In germline, CDR1 is SGHAT, CDR2 FQNNGV. The CDR3 is made up of 16 amino acids. The CDR3 region has the DNA TGTGCCAGCAGCTTATCTCTTGGCTCGGAAGACGGGGAGCTGTTTTTT. Translation: CASSLSLGSEDGELFF.

V usage is TRBV7-8 and J usage is TRBJ2-7; D call uncertain. Per germline, CDR1 SGHVS and CDR2 FQNEAQ. V shed 1 base and J shed 2 bases, with 9 bases lying between them. This CDR3 is built from 14 residues. The CDR3 DNA reads TGTGCCAGCAGCTTAGTGCGGCTAACCTACGAGCAGTACTTC. This translates into CASSLVRLTYEQYF.

As concerns this clonotype: Given a much more abundant clone one base away, this may be a read error. J is TRBJ2-7 and V is TRBV6-5; D could derive from TRBD1 or TRBD2 (5 bases each). This CDR3 spans 14 amino acids. CDR1 MNHEY and CDR2 SVGAGI come from the germline V gene. CDR3 amino acids: CASSYLSTDYEHYF. DNA for the CDR3: TGTGCCAGCAGTTACCTCTCGACAGACTACGAGCATTACTTC.

The genes are TRBV6-1 and TRBJ1-2; D gene unclear. This CDR3 is built from 13 residues. CDR1 MNHNS and CDR2 SASEGT come from the germline V gene. The ends were cut back, 3 bases at V and 6 bases at J, with 11 bases in the middle. The CDR3 coding sequence is TGTGCCAGCAGTGACAGCCTGGGCAATGGCTACACCTTC. Encoded protein: CASSDSLGNGYTF.

Turning to this clonotype: Mismatch with germline at one junction end may stem from a read error. This chain joins TRBV11-2 and TRBJ1-1; D is undetermined. The V gene's germline CDR1 is SGHAT and CDR2 FQNNGV. CDR3 length: 15 amino acids. The CDR3 spells CASSLWRMGNTEAFF. Written as DNA, the CDR3 is TGTGCCAGCAGCTTATGGAGGATGGGGAACACTGAAGCTTTCTTC.

Worth noting for this clonotype: One base away lies a much larger clone, so this may be a sequencing read error. Since no conserved phenylalanine or tryptophan closes the CDR3, a read error is the likely cause. This rearrangement joins TRBV11-2 to TRBJ2-1; 12 bases map to TRBD2. Germline CDR1 and CDR2: SGHAT and FQNNGV. This CDR3 spans 16 amino acids. The V segment lost 5 bases and the J segment 2 bases; nucleotides outside the gene matches: 4. The CDR3 is CASSPGLAGAYNEQFL. The CDR3 DNA reads TGTGCCAGCAGCCCGGGACTAGCGGGCGCCTACAATGAGCAGTTCCTC.

In this sample, this clonotype turned up a few times. CDR3 residues: CASSYSAYNEQFF. CDR3 sequence (DNA): TGTGCCAGCAGTTACTCTGCTTACAATGAGCAGTTCTTC. The chain uses TRBV6-2 or TRBV6-3 and TRBJ2-1, with unresolved D. Deletions cut 0 bases from V and 4 bases from J, with 4 bases between. Germline CDR1 MNHEY, CDR2 SVGEGT. The CDR3 runs to 13 residues.

As regards this clonotype: Because the CDR3 is missing its conserved closing phenylalanine or tryptophan, this is likely a read error. The J gene is TRBJ2-1, the V gene TRBV11-2, with 9 bases matching TRBD2. This CDR3 contains 15 residues. Germline V lookup: CDR1 SGHAT, CDR2 FQNNGV. The CDR3 nucleotides read TGTGCCAGTAGCTTAGTTGCGGGAGGGCCCCATGCGCAGTTCCTC. It specifies CASSLVAGGPHAQFL.

This clonotype came up many times. The V gene is TRBV11-2, the J gene TRBJ2-7; D might be TRBD1 (5 bases). The ends were cut back, 6 bases at V and 5 bases at J, with 11 bases in the middle. This CDR3 comprises 12 residues. From germline, CDR1 is SGHAT and CDR2 FQNNGV. The CDR3, as DNA: TGTGCCAGCAGTCCTGACAGTAACGAGCAGTACTTC. This translates into CASSPDSNEQYF.

This clonotype showed up many times. This chain connects TRBV11-2 to TRBJ2-2, with D perhaps TRBD1 (6 bases). The germline CDR1 and CDR2 sequences are SGHAT and FQNNGV. Deletions cut 5 bases from V and 7 bases from J, with 17 bases between. The CDR3 is 15 amino acids. CDR3 amino acids: CASSPQGHFGGELFF. Written as DNA, the CDR3 is TGTGCCAGCAGCCCACAGGGTCACTTTGGCGGGGAGCTGTTTTTT. The full variable domain, completed using reference TRBV11-2 and TRBJ2-2, is EAGVAQSPRYKIIEKRQSVAFWCNPISGHATLYWYQQILGQGPKLLIQFQNNGVVDDSQLPKDRFSAERLKGVDSTLKIQPAKLEDSAVYLCASSPQGHFGGELFFGEGSRLTVL.

The chain couples TRBV6-5 to TRBJ1-5, with a possible D match to TRBD1 (6 bases). Germline CDR1 is MNHEY and CDR2 is SVGAGI. V gave up 8 bases and J gave up 12 bases, with 32 bases separating them. The CDR3 is 17 amino acids. The CDR3, as DNA: TGTGCCAGCCTCCTTTCATCACCCAGGGCAGGGGTGGCTAACCAGCATTTT. It encodes CASLLSSPRAGVANQHF.

V is TRBV6-5 and J is TRBJ2-7, with 7 nucleotides matching TRBD2. CDR3 length equals 15 residues. In germline, CDR1 is MNHEY, CDR2 SVGAGI. The ends lost 4 bases at V and 0 bases at J; junction bases unmatched: 6. This CDR3 is CASSSLWGGSYEQYF. CDR3 DNA sequence: TGTGCCAGCAGTTCACTTTGGGGGGGCTCCTACGAGCAGTACTTC.